Reported below is one T cell receptor (beta chain). This clonotype was seen ten or more times. Its cognate antigen has yet to be identified. There are no base qualities to consult, and no much larger clone falls within one base. CDR1 is given as SGHRS and CDR2 as YFSETQ, both from the germline V gene. The germline ends are 16 bases apart after V is trimmed by 4 bases and J by 3 bases. The CDR3 contains 15 residues, cysteine and phenylalanine counted. CDR3 DNA is the only sequence kept; it has 45 bases, read in frame from the first base. A patient counted as having stable Graves' hyperthyroidism if no progression to ophthalmopathy occurred over 18 months of follow-up. Hyperthyroidism patients were newly diagnosed, had a disease duration of under 2 months, and were aged 18 to 65 years. The study excluded patients with uncontrolled infections, other autoimmune diseases, pregnancy or lactation. Clinical symptoms, serum thyroxine and TRAb, thyroid ultrasound, and orbital computed tomography formed the basis for the diagnoses. PBMCs were isolated from about 9 ml of fresh peripheral blood by Ficoll-Paque density gradient centrifugation. Total RNA was extracted with Trizol reagent, and quality was checked on an Agilent 2100 Bioanalyzer.

The sample belongs to a study of T cells in Graves' hyperthyroidism and ophthalmopathy (dated by TCRdb to the late 2010s). Study-level background: Peripheral blood was sampled at the time of initial diagnosis, prior to any treatment. TCR V-J signatures able to tell the groups apart were searched for in a discovery cohort of 100 or so patients, of whom roughly 42 had Graves' ophthalmopathy and roughly 58 had stable Graves' hyperthyroidism. An independent validation cohort of some 18 hyperthyroidism patients and over 15 patients who later progressed to ophthalmopathy tested prospective prediction of ophthalmopathy. The 95 to 100 discovery patients were randomly divided into training and test sets at a 7:3 ratio. In about 6 Graves' hyperthyroidism patients, the study also compared T-cell repertoires from thyroid tissue with T-cell repertoires from blood. Following sampling, methimazole starting at 30 mg daily was given to hyperthyroidism patients, and high-dose intravenous methylprednisolone was given to ophthalmopathy patients. TCR Vbeta CDR3 sequencing of roughly 140 peripheral blood samples (about 45 ophthalmopathy, roughly 72 hyperthyroidism and roughly 17 progressor patients) is reported in the paper. Study-level results and caveats: No statistical method was used to fix the sample size in advance, and group allocation was not hidden from the investigators. In validation, progression to ophthalmopathy was predicted by the model with nearly 71% sensitivity and approximately 78% specificity, a median of around 6.5 months before onset. Most expanded thyroid clonotypes (frequency above 0.001) were also found in blood, which suggests that blood repertoires may mirror thyroid immune responses. In cross-validation, a model built on a 13 V-J signature told ophthalmopathy apart from stable hyperthyroidism with approximately 91% sensitivity and approximately 84% specificity, and in testing the same model reached 80%/75%.

TCR beta CDR3 regions were amplified from RNA transcripts. The TCR CDR3 was subjected to a first round of RT-PCR using the HTBI primer set and the Qiagen OneStep RT-PCR kit. Libraries were constructed in a second round of multiplex PCR, after which size selection and purification were carried out. The libraries were sequenced on an Illumina HiSeq2000 using paired-end 100 bp reads. Per the source publication's procedure: Raw data were processed with SOAPnuke, discarding reads with adapters, uncalled bases, mean Phred below 15, or no exact constant-primer or identifier match. High-quality paired reads were merged using COPE v1.2.5, and each unique nucleotide sequence was defined as a clonotype. MiTCR v1.1 was used to align clonotypes to the IMGT TRBV, TRBD and TRBJ reference segments. The analysis included only V-J combinations with a frequency above 0.0001, which together covered roughly 99% of the repertoires. A TCS score was defined as the ratio between F50 (clonal expansion) and ExV (chaos), using BLOSUM62-based TCRdist between CDR3 peptides within each V-J. Welch's t-statistics and random forest reduced around 520 V-J features to around 14, which were used in a naive Bayes classifier (R e1071). TCRdb trimmed the raw reads at Q25, called clones with MiXCR and kept productive beta chains. Each CDR3 protein gets just one entry, which takes the most common genes and DNA from the rows behind it. TCRdb's processing, not the authors', yielded these V and J calls. The table for this sample lists roughly 180,000 distinct CDR3 sequences; 15% to 20% of them were counted only once. The top ten constitute about 29% of the sample.

Specimen: blood. The chain is assembled from TRBV5-1 and TRBJ1-1, with the D gene too uncertain to name. The TCR was taken from a woman in her forties or fifties with Graves' hyperthyroidism. The CDR3 loop reads CASSMTPLLDTEAFF. The bases read TGCGCCAGCAGCATGACCCCGTTATTAGACACTGAAGCTTTCTTT.